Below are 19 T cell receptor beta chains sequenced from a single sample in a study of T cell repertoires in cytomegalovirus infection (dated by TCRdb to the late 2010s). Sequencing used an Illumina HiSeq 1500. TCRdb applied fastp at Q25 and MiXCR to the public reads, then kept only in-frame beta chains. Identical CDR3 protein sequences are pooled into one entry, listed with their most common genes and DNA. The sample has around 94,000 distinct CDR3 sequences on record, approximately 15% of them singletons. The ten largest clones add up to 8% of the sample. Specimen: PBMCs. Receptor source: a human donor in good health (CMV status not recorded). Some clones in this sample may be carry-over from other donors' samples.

The CDR3 protein is CSARDLSKFSGVNQPQHF. In nucleotides, the CDR3 is TGCAGTGCTAGAGATCTCTCTAAATTTTCAGGGGTCAATCAGCCCCAGCATTTT. The V gene is TRBV20-1, the J gene TRBJ1-5, with D possibly matching TRBD1 (6 bases). The germline V gene encodes CDR1 DFQATT and CDR2 SNEGSKA (reference sequence). The CDR3 sequence is 18 residues long. V was cut by 0 bases and J by 3 bases, with 21 bases left in between.

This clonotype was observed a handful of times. CDR3 nucleotides: TGTGCTAGTGGTTTGTTGACTCACTACAATGAGCAGTTCTTC. Encoded protein: CASGLLTHYNEQFF. The rearrangement uses TRBV12-5 and TRBJ2-1; D is undetermined. Per the germline V gene, CDR1 is LGHNT and CDR2 is FRNRAP. This CDR3 spans 14 amino acids. Trimming cost V 2 bases and J 3 bases, with 8 bases left between them.

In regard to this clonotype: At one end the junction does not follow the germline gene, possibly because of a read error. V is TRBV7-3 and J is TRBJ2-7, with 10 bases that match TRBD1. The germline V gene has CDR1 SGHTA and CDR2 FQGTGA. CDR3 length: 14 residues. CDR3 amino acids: CVSSTGTGVGEQYF. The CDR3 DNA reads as TGTGTCAGCAGCACTGGGACAGGGGTTGGAGAGCAGTACTTC. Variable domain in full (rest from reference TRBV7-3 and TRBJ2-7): GAGVSQTPSNKVTEKGKYVELRCDPISGHTALYWYRQSLGQGPEFLIYFQGTGAADDSGLPNDRFFAVRPEGSVSTLKIQRTERGDSAVYLCVSSTGTGVGEQYFGPGTRLTVT.

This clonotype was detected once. CDR3 loop: CSVATGINQPQHF. In DNA form, the CDR3 reads TGCAGCGTAGCGACAGGGATCAATCAGCCCCAGCATTTT. V usage is TRBV29-1 and J usage is TRBJ1-5, with TRBD1 identical over 7 bases. This CDR3 contains 13 residues. V lost 6 bases to trimming and J lost 3 bases; unmatched junction nucleotides: 5. Germline lookup yields CDR1 SQVTM and CDR2 ANQGSEA.

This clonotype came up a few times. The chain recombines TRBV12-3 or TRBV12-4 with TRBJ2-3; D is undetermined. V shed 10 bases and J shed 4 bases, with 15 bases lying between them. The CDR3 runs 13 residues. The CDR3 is CAIAIVGSDTQYF. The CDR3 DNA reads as TGTGCCATAGCAATTGTGGGGTCAGATACGCAGTATTTT.

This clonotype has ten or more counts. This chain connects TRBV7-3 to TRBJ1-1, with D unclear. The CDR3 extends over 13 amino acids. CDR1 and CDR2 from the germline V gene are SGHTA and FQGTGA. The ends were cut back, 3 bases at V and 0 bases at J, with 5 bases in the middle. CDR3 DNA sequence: TGTGCCAGCAGCTTGGGGATGAACACTGAAGCTTTCTTT. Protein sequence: CASSLGMNTEAFF. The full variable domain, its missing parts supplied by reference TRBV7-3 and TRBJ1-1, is GAGVSQTPSNKVTEKGKYVELRCDPISGHTALYWYRQSLGQGPEFLIYFQGTGAADDSGLPNDRFFAVRPEGSVSTLKIQRTERGDSAVYLCASSLGMNTEAFFGQGTRLTVV.

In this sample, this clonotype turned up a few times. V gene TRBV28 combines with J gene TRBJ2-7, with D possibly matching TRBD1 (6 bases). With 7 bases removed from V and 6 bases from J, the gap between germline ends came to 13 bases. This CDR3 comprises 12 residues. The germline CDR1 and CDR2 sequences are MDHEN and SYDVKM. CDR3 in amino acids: CASNLQGFEQYF. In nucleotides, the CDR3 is TGTGCCAGCAACCTACAGGGTTTCGAGCAGTACTTC.

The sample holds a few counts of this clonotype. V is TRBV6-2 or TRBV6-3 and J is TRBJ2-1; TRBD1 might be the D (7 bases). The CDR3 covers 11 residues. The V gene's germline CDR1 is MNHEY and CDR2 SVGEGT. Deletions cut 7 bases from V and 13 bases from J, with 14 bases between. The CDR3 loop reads CASNDREEQFF. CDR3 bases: TGTGCCAGCAACGACAGGGAGGAACAGTTCTTC.

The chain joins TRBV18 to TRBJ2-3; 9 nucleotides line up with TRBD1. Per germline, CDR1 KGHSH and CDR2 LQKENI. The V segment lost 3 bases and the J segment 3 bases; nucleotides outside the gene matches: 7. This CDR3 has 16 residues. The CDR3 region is CASSPWTGERTDTQYF. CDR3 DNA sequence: TGTGCCAGCTCACCCTGGACAGGGGAGAGGACAGATACGCAGTATTTT.

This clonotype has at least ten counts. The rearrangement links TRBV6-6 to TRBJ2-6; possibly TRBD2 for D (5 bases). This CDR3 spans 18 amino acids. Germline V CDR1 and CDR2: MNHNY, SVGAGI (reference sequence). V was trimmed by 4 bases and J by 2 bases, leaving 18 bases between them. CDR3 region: CASSFPQEAYPGANVLTF. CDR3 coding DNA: TGTGCCAGCAGTTTCCCGCAGGAGGCCTACCCTGGGGCCAACGTCCTGACTTTC.

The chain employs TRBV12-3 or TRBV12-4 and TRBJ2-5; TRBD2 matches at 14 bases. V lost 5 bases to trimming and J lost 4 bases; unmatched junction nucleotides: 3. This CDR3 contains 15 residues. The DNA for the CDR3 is TGTGCCAGCAGTGCGACTAGCGGGGGGGGAGAGACCCAGTACTTC. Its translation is CASSATSGGGETQYF.

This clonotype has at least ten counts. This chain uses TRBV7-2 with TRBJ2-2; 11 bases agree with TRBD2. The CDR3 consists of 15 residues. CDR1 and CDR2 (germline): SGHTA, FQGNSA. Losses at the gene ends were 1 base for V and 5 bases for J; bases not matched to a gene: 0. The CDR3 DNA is TGTGCCAGCAGCTTAGTAGCGGGGGGGACCGGGGAGCTGTTTTTT. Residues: CASSLVAGGTGELFF.

CDR3 DNA sequence: TGTGCCACCAGTTCTCAGGGCGGAACGACGCCCTTCCTTGTAGCCAAAAACATTCAGTACTTC. Protein sequence: CATSSQGGTTPFLVAKNIQYF. This chain joins TRBV24-1 and TRBJ2-4, with D tentatively TRBD1 (5 bases). There are 21 residues in the CDR3. From germline, CDR1 is KGHDR and CDR2 SFDVKD. Trimming removed 6 bases from V and 0 bases from J, with 29 bases in between.

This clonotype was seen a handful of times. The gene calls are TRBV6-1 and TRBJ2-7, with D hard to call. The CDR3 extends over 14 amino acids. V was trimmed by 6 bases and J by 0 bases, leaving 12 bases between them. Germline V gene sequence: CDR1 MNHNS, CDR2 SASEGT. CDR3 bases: TGTGCCAGCAGCTACTTAAGGAGCTCCTACGAGCAGTACTTC. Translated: CASSYLRSSYEQYF.

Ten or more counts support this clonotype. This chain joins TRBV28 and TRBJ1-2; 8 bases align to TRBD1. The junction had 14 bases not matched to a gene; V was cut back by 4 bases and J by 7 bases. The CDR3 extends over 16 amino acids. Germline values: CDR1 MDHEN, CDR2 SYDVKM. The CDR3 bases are TGTGCCAGCAGTTCCCGGGACAGGCTCTATGGTTTTGGCTACACCTTC. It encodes CASSSRDRLYGFGYTF.

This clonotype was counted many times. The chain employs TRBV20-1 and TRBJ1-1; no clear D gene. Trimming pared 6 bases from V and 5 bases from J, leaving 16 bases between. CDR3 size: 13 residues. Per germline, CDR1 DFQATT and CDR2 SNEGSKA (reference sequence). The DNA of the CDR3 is TGCAGTGCCTACGACCCGGATAGGACTGAAGCTTTCTTT. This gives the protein CSAYDPDRTEAFF.

CDR3 DNA sequence: TGCGCCAGCAGCTTGGGGTGGGGGGGAAACAATGAGCAGTTCTTC. Amino acids: CASSLGWGGNNEQFF. The gene calls are TRBV5-1 and TRBJ2-1; 7 bases match TRBD2. V dropped 0 bases and J dropped 5; count of bases not matched to a gene: 5. This CDR3 has 15 residues. Per the germline V gene, CDR1 is SGHRS and CDR2 is YFSETQ.

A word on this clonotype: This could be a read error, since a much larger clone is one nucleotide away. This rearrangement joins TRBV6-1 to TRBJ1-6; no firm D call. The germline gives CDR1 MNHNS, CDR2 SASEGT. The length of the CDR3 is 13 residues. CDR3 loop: CASTEDQLRPLHF. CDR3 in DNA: TGTGCCAGCACTGAAGACCAACTGCGACCCCTCCACTTT.

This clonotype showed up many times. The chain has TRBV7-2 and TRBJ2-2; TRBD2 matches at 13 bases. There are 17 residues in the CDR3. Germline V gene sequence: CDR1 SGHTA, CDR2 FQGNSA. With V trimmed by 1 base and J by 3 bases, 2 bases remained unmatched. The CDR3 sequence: CASSLGLAGGYTGELFF. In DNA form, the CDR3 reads TGTGCCAGCAGCTTAGGACTAGCGGGGGGCTACACCGGGGAGCTGTTTTTT.